This record looks at one T cell receptor beta chain sequence and its context. Its target is not known. This sample is part of a study of regulatory T cells in long-lasting Graves disease. The authors built TCR beta libraries using iRepertoire HTBI primers and Arm-PCR of CDR3 regions. Each CDR3 protein gets one entry after TCRdb re-called the multiplex PCR reads with MiXCR. In the table there are 700,000 or so distinct CDR3 sequences, 25% to 30% of which are singletons. This CDR3 spans 13 amino acids. Germline loops: CDR1 SQVTM, CDR2 ANQGSEA. The V and J ends lost 3 bases and 4 bases respectively, with 12 bases between them. Time point denoted: persistent/refractory GD, antithyroid drugs over 5 years with positive TRAb. The TCR library was made from RNA extracted from PBMCs. Overall study findings and caveats: TRBV28 was favored in persistent disease, as were TRBJ1-2 and TRBJ2-5. The small sample size may have reduced accuracy. TCR diversity was lower in persistent Graves' patients than in newly diagnosed ones.

V usage is TRBV29-1 and J usage is TRBJ1-2; D unresolved. This receptor was identified in a female donor with Graves disease. Sequences were derived from peripheral blood mononuclear cells (PBMCs), sampled when the disease was refractory, from a patient treated with antithyroid drugs. Written as DNA, the CDR3 is TGCAGCGTTGAGCGGCAGGCTATCTATGGCTACACCTTC. This sequence encodes CSVERQAIYGYTF.